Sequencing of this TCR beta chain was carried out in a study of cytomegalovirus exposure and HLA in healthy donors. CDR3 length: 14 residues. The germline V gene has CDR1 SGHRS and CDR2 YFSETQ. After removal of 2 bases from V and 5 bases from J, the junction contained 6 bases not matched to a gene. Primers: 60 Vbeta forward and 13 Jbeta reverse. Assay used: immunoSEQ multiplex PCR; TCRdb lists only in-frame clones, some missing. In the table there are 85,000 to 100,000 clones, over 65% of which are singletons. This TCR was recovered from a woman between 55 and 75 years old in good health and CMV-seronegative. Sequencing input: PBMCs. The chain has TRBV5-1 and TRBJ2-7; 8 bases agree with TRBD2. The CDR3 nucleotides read TGCGCCAGCAGCTTCCCCCCGGGGGGGAACGAGCAGTACTTC. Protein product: CASSFPPGGNEQYF. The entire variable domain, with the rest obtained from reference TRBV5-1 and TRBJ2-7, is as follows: KAGVTQTPRYLIKTRGQQVTLSCSPISGHRSVSWYQQTPGQGLQFLFEYFSETQRNKGNFPGRFSGRQFSNSRSEMNVSTLELGDSALYLCASSFPPGGNEQYFGPGTRLTVT.